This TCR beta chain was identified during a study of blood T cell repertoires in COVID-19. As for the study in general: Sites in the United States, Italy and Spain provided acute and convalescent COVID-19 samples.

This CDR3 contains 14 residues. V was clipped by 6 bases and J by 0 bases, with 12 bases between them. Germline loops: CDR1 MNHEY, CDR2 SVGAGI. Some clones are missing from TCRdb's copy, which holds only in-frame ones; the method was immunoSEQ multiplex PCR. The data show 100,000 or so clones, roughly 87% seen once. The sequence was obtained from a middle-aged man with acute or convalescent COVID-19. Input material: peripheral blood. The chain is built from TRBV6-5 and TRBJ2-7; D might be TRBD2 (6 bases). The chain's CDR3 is CASRGDLLSYEQYF. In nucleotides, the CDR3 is TGTGCCAGCAGGGGGGACTTACTCTCCTACGAGCAGTACTTC.